This T cell receptor (beta chain) was identified during a study of type 1 and type 2 diabetes patients. Amplification started from genomic DNA. Amplification of the beta chain CDR3 used 30 forward and 13 reverse multiplex primers. MiXCR, run by TCRdb on the multiplex PCR reads, gives a single entry per CDR3 protein. The sample records 250,000 or so distinct CDR3 sequences, around 47% being singletons. General study points: In CD4+ and CD8+ T cells, type 2 diabetes diversity exceeded type 1. Between type 2 diabetes and control samples, V and J usage averaged around 0.97 correlation.

Trimming took 3 bases from V and 5 from J, leaving 7 bases between them. Germline V gene sequence: CDR1 GTSNPN, CDR2 SVGIG (reference sequence). This CDR3 spans 11 amino acids. This clonotype appeared many times. Antigen unknown. The chain joins TRBV30 to TRBJ2-5; D ambiguous. The sequencing sample was made of peripheral blood mononuclear cells (PBMCs). The source of this sequence is a young man with type 2 diabetes. The CDR3 protein is CAWRLLETQYF. The CDR3 coding sequence is TGTGCCTGGAGATTATTGGAGACCCAGTACTTC.